This TCR beta chain emerged from a study of T cell repertoires in ileal Crohn's disease. The overall study: Median disease duration was roughly 8.4 years; 35% smoked at surgery. All patients had surgery for stricturing (about 60%) or penetrating (around 40%) disease. Postoperative therapy was given to about half: around 12 thiopurines, around 20 anti-TNF agents.

Worth noting for this clone: Its antigen is not known.

Points from the study as a whole: Endoscopic recurrence occurred in every patient whose clonality exceeded 26.8%.

The table came from immunoSEQ multiplex PCR; TCRdb's copy has only in-frame clones and leaves some out. The table has approximately 27,000 clones, around 77% seen once; the top ten hold roughly 20%. V was shortened by 4 bases and J by 2 bases, with 8 bases between the two germline ends. The CDR3 has 13 residues. Germline loops: CDR1 SGHNT, CDR2 YENEEA. This sequence originates from an adult with Crohn's disease. The chain has TRBV11-3 and TRBJ2-5, with a possible D match to TRBD1 (6 bases). Sequences were obtained from ileal tissue. CDR3 in DNA: TGTGCCAGCAGCTCCGGGACACAAGAGACCCAGTACTTC. Protein product: CASSSGTQETQYF.